This T cell receptor beta chain is drawn from a study of neoadjuvant anti-PD-1 for oral cavity cancer. About the research overall: Nivolumab at 3 mg/kg was mostly given biweekly, three to four doses, pre-surgery.

Survey sequencing of tumors mostly used 4.8 ug DNA, two replicates. Here immunoSEQ multiplex PCR was the method, and the copy in TCRdb shows in-frame clones only, minus some. The sample holds 9,500 to 12,000 clones; about 64% are singletons and the top ten take roughly 8%. Time point in this sample: after neoadjuvant nivolumab, at surgical resection. The CDR3 runs to 15 residues. With V trimmed by 0 bases and J by 6 bases, 6 bases remained unmatched. CDR1 and CDR2 (germline): SGHVS, FQNEAQ. The rearrangement joins TRBV7-8 to TRBJ2-3; 7 nucleotides agree with TRBD2. The receptor comes from a person between 40 and 80 years old with oral cavity squamous cell carcinoma. This sample comprised tumor tissue, obtained after nivolumab (anti-PD-1) treatment. The chain's CDR3 is CASSLASGGGDTQYF. The CDR3 coding sequence is TGTGCCAGCAGCTTAGCCTCGGGGGGAGGGGATACGCAGTATTTT.